The text below deals with one T cell receptor (beta chain). As handled by the study authors: Amplifying reference gene primers gave estimates of nucleated cell counts. Data came from immunoSEQ multiplex PCR; TCRdb stores just in-frame clones and leaves some out. For V, J and clone size, that table is used; D and trimming come from the DNA. This sample has some 410,000 clones, with roughly 90% found just once. Participant ages covered about 18 to 89 years across about 22 US areas. This CDR3 has 15 amino acids. Germline V gene lookup returns CDR1 SQVTM and CDR2 ANQGSEA. The germline V and J ends were trimmed by 1 base and 0 bases, with 10 bases remaining between them. The data stem from a study of blood T cell repertoires in COVID-19. Study-level information: Acute and convalescent COVID-19 specimens originated in the United States, Italy and Spain.

The specimen was PBMCs or T cells enriched from blood (not recorded which). The source of this sequence is a woman aged 25 to 45 with acute COVID-19. The V call is TRBV29-1, the J call TRBJ2-1; unclear D gene. The CDR3 is CSVEGHNLSYNEQFF. The CDR3 DNA reads as TGCAGCGTTGAAGGACATAACCTCTCCTACAATGAGCAGTTCTTC.